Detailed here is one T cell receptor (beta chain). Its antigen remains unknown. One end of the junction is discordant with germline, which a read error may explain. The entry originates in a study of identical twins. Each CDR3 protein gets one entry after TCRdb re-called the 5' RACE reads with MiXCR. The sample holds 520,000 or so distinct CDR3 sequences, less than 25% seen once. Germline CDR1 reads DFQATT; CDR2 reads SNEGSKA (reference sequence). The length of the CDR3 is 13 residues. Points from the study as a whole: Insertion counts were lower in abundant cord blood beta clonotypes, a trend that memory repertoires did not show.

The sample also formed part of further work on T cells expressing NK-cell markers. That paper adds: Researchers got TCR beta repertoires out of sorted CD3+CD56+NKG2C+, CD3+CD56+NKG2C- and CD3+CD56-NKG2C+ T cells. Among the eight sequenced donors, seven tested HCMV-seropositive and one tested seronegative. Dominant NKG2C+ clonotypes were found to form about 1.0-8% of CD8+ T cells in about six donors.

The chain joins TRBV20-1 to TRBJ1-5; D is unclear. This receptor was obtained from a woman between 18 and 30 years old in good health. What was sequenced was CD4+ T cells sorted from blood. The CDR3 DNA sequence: TGCAGTGCTAGAGAGAGCAGCAACCAGCCCCAGCATTTT. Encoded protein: CSARESSNQPQHF.